The present T cell receptor beta chain was sequenced within a study of Ad26.COV2.S vaccination and SARS-CoV-2 variants. Measured with immunoSEQ multiplex PCR; TCRdb has only the in-frame clones, and not every one. The profile shows around 86,000 clones, approximately 77% of them singletons. Study-level findings and limits: Responses of T cells in total may have been underestimated by the TCR breadth and depth analyses.

On this clone: Its specificity is not known.

The CDR3 is 16 amino acids. Germline loops: CDR1 SNHLY, CDR2 FYNNEI. Trimming took off 4 bases at V and 7 bases at J, with 19 bases between the two ends. The V call is TRBV2, the J call TRBJ2-2, with TRBD2 as a possible D gene (6 bases). The TCR originated in a human donor who had recovered from COVID-19. This sample comprised peripheral blood, obtained after recovery from COVID-19. The CDR3 DNA reads as TGTGCCAGCAGTGGAGTGGGAGGCCACATTGGCGGGGAGCTGTTTTTT. It yields the protein CASSGVGGHIGGELFF.